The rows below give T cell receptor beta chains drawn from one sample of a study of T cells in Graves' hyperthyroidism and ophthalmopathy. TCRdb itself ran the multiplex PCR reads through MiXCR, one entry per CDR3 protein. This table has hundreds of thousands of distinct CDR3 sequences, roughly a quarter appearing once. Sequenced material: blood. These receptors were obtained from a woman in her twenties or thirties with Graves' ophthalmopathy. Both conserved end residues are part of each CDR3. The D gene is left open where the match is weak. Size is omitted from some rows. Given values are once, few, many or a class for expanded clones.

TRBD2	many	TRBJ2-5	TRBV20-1	CSARVAGDVGETQYF	TGCAGTGCCCGGGTAGCGGGGGACGTTGGAGAGACCCAGTACTTC
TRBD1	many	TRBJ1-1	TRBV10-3	CAISESVKGAFTEAFF	TGTGCCATCAGTGAGTCGGTCAAGGGGGCATTCACTGAAGCTTTCTTT
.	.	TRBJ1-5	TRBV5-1	CASSSPRGTEENQPQHF	TGCGCCAGCAGCTCCCCCCGGGGGACGGAGGAGAATCAGCCCCAGCATTTT
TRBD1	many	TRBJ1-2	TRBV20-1	CSAQDRASLGYGYTF	TGCAGTGCCCAGGACAGGGCCTCATTGGGCTATGGCTACACCTTC
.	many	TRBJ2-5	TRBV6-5	CASSFAPGRLGGAQETQYF	TGTGCCAGCAGTTTCGCCCCGGGGAGACTTGGCGGGGCACAAGAGACCCAGTACTTC
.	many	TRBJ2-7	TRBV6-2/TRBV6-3	CASSYEARGARRSYEQYF	TGTGCCAGCAGTTACGAGGCCCGTGGGGCGCGAAGGTCCTACGAGCAGTACTTC
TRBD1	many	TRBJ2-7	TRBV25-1	CASSPGTGIPYEQYF	TGTGCCAGCAGCCCGGGGACAGGGATTCCCTACGAGCAGTACTTC
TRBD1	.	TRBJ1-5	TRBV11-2	CASSFGTGGGSQPQHF	TGTGCCAGCAGCTTTGGGACAGGGGGCGGCAGTCAGCCCCAGCATTTT
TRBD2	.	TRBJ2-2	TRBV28	CASGSSGRRVLRPGELFF	TGTGCCAGCGGATCTAGCGGAAGACGGGTCCTAAGGCCCGGGGAGCTGTTTTTT
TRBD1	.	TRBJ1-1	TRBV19	CASRYRGSEAFF	TGTGCCAGCAGATACAGGGGATCTGAAGCTTTCTTT
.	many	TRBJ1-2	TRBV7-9	CASSLAAYGYTF	TGTGCCAGCAGCCTGGCAGCCTATGGCTACACCTTC
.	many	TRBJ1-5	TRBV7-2	CASSQEGHNQPQHF	TGTGCCAGCAGCCAGGAGGGCCATAATCAGCCCCAGCATTTT
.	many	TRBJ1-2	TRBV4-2	CASSHEEGSGYTF	TGTGCCAGCAGCCACGAAGAGGGTTCTGGCTACACCTTC
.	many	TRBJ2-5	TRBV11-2	CASRSLREGKQETQYF	TGTGCCAGCCGAAGCCTAAGGGAAGGGAAACAAGAGACCCAGTACTTC
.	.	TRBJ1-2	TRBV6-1	CASRSEGAGGYTF	TGTGCCAGCAGATCCGAAGGGGCTGGTGGCTACACCTTC
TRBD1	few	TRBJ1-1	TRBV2	CASSDPGGGTEAFF	TGTGCCAGCAGTGACCCAGGGGGGGGCACTGAAGCTTTCTTT
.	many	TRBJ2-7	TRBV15	CATSSTPDSYEQYF	TGTGCCACCAGCAGTACTCCGGACAGCTACGAGCAGTACTTC
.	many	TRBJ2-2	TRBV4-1	CASSQPFGGLLWTGELFF	TGCGCCAGCAGCCAACCTTTCGGGGGCCTCCTGTGGACCGGGGAGCTGTTTTTT
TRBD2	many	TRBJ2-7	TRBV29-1	CSEKPSGTSSYEQYF	TGCAGCGAGAAGCCTAGCGGGACGAGCTCCTACGAGCAGTACTTC
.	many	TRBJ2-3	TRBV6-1	CASSESGLGLLTDTQYF	TGTGCCAGCAGTGAATCAGGATTAGGGTTACTCACAGATACGCAGTATTTT
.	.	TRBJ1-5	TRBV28	CASSLPGDRPQHF	TGTGCCAGCAGTCTACCAGGGGATCGGCCCCAGCATTTT
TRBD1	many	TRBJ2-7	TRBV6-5	CASNWDRGSPEQYF	TGTGCCAGCAACTGGGACAGGGGGTCACCCGAGCAGTACTTC
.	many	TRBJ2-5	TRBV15	CATSRDRVQETQYF	TGTGCCACCAGCAGAGACAGGGTCCAAGAGACCCAGTACTTC
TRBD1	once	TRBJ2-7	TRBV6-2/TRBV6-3	CASRHWTGAYEQYF	TGTGCCAGCAGGCACTGGACAGGAGCCTACGAGCAGTACTTC
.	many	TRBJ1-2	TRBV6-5	CASSYSSGGGARGYTF	TGTGCCAGCAGTTACTCGAGTGGTGGAGGGGCAAGGGGCTACACCTTC
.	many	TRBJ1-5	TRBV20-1	CSARDPGQPQHF	TGCAGTGCTAGAGATCCAGGGCAGCCCCAGCATTTT
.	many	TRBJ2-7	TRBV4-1	CASSQEDDSYEQYF	TGCGCCAGCAGCCAAGAGGACGACTCCTACGAGCAGTACTTC
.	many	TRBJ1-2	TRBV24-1	CATSDATGSFGGYTF	TGTGCCACCAGTGATGCTACAGGATCTTTCGGTGGCTACACCTTC
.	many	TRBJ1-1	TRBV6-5	CASSYSGGLSTEAFF	TGTGCCAGCAGTTACTCGGGGGGGTTGAGCACTGAAGCTTTCTTT
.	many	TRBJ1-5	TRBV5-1	CASSLASDQPQHF	TGCGCCAGCAGCTTGGCGAGTGATCAGCCCCAGCATTTT
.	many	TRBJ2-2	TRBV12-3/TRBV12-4	CASKREGWDRNTGELFF	TGTGCCAGCAAAAGGGAGGGGTGGGACAGGAACACCGGGGAGCTGTTTTTT
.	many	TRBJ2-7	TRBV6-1	CASRTGTYEQYF	TGTGCCAGCAGAACAGGGACCTACGAGCAGTACTTC
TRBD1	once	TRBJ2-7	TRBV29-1	CSVGGTGAKSSYEQYF	TGCAGCGTTGGAGGGACAGGCGCTAAGAGCTCCTACGAGCAGTACTTC
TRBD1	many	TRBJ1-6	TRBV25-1	CASSAGPGQGVGNSPLHF	TGTGCCAGCAGTGCAGGGCCCGGACAGGGGGTTGGTAATTCACCCCTCCACTTT
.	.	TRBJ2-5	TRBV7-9	CASSFSGGEWETQYF	TGTGCCAGCAGCTTTAGCGGAGGGGAGTGGGAGACCCAGTACTTC
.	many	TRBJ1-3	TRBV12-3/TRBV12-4	CASSRPRLFGNTIYF	TGTGCCAGCAGCCGGCCCAGGTTGTTTGGAAACACCATATATTTT
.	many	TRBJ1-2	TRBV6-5	CASSYSITGGGGYTF	TGTGCCAGCAGTTACTCGATTACGGGAGGAGGCGGCTACACCTTC
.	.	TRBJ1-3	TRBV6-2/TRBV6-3	CASSYRRPPSGNTIYF	TGTGCCAGCAGTTACCGTCGTCCGCCCTCTGGAAACACCATATATTTT
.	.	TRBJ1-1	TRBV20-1	CSADPALGNTEAFF	TGCAGTGCTGACCCCGCCCTAGGGAACACTGAAGCTTTCTTT
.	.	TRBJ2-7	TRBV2	CASNQGMYEQYF	TGTGCCAGCAATCAGGGGATGTACGAGCAGTACTTC
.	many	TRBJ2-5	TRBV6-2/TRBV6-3	CASSYGDDAQETKYF	TGTGCCAGCAGTTATGGGGACGATGCCCAAGAGACCAAGTACTTC
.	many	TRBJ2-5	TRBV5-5	CASSTGEVVETQYF	TGTGCCAGCAGCACTGGTGAGGTAGTCGAGACCCAGTACTTC
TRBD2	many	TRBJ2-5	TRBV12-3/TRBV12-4	CASRGGGSETQYF	TGTGCCAGCAGGGGCGGGGGGAGTGAGACCCAGTACTTC
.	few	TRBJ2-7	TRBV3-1	CASSQPPEQREQYF	TGTGCCAGCAGCCAACCTCCTGAACAACGCGAGCAGTACTTC
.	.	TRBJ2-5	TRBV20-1	CSATIGGPPWETQYF	TGCAGTGCTACCATTGGCGGCCCACCCTGGGAGACCCAGTACTTC
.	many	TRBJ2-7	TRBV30	CAWTRDIGPYEQYF	TGTGCCTGGACACGGGACATTGGGCCTTACGAGCAGTACTTC
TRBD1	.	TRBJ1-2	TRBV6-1	CASRPGQLATYGYTF	TGTGCCAGCAGACCGGGACAGTTAGCGACCTATGGCTACACCTTC
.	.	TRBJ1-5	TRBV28	CASSSAAGSGNQPQHF	TGTGCCAGCAGTTCCGCCGCAGGGTCGGGCAATCAGCCCCAGCATTTT
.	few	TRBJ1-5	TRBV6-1	CASSGGDRNQPQHF	TGTGCCAGCAGTGGAGGGGACCGCAATCAGCCCCAGCATTTT
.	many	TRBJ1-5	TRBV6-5	CASSYPPQNTNQPQHF	TGTGCCAGCAGTTACCCCCCACAAAATACCAATCAGCCCCAGCATTTT
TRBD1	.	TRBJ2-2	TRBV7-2	CASSAQGAGELFF	TGTGCCAGCAGCGCACAGGGGGCCGGGGAGCTGTTTTTT
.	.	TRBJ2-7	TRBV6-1	CASSDTAQYEQYF	TGTGCCAGCAGTGATACGGCCCAATACGAGCAGTACTTC
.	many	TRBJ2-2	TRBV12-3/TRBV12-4	CASTEGSKGTGELFF	TGTGCCAGCACCGAGGGGAGTAAGGGAACCGGGGAGCTGTTTTTT
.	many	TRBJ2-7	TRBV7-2	CASSQGGGRSF	TGCGCCAGCAGCCAGGGGGGAGGGCGGTCCTTC
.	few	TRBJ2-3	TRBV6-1	CASADGGGTDTQYF	TGTGCCAGCGCCGACGGGGGCGGCACAGATACGCAGTATTTT
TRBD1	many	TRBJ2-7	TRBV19	CASSGLQGAVGEQYF	TGTGCCAGTAGTGGATTACAGGGGGCAGTAGGAGAGCAGTACTTC